This T cell receptor beta chain was obtained from a study of regulatory T cells in long-lasting Graves disease. Study-wide findings and caveats: Lower TCR diversity was seen in persistent Graves' patients than in newly diagnosed ones.

With iRepertoire HTBI primers and Arm-PCR of CDR3 regions, TCR beta libraries were built. As originally analysed: Overall, samples carried approximately 56 TRBV and over 12 TRBJ segments. MiXCR was run by TCRdb on the multiplex PCR reads, yielding one entry per CDR3 protein. For this entry, the V and J calls and clone size follow TCRdb and not the study's own pipeline. The table records 440,000 or so distinct CDR3 sequences, around 14% of them present only once. V lost 4 bases to trimming and J lost 3 bases; unmatched junction nucleotides: 9. The germline V gene encodes CDR1 DFQATT and CDR2 SNEGSKA (reference sequence). The CDR3 sequence is 15 residues long. Time point reported: newly diagnosed GD, antithyroid drugs for less than 3 months. The TCR library was made from RNA that had been extracted from PBMCs in TRIzol. Regarding this clonotype: The antigen remains undetermined.

These data were also reused for a study on T cells in Graves' hyperthyroidism and ophthalmopathy.

Here the sequenced sample was peripheral blood mononuclear cells (PBMCs), taken at new diagnosis, from a patient treated with antithyroid drugs. This sequence originates from a woman younger than 45 with Graves disease. The V call is TRBV20-1, the J call TRBJ2-3; TRBD2 matches at 8 bases. The CDR3 DNA is TGCAGTGCTAAAGATGCGGGAGGTTGGACAGATACGCAGTATTTT. Its protein product is CSAKDAGGWTDTQYF.